The clone carrying this TCR beta chain was seen only a few times. Its antigen is still unknown. TCRdb reprocessed the 5' RACE reads via MiXCR and lists one record per CDR3 protein. Here the sample spans roughly 340,000 distinct CDR3 sequences, under 30% being singletons. The sample belongs to a study of identical twins' blood T cells. Study observations and caveats: Top TCRbeta clonotypes were shared more with twin than unrelated donors. Out-of-frame TCRbeta clonotypes reportedly had markedly more similar V usage in twins than unrelated donors.

Per germline, CDR1 DFQATT and CDR2 SNEGSKA (reference sequence). Trimming stripped 3 bases from V and 3 bases from J, with 11 bases between. This CDR3 region has 13 residues. This TCR was recovered from a woman aged 18-49 years in good health. Specimen: PBMCs. The chain uses TRBV20-1 and TRBJ1-1; D is ambiguous. In DNA, the CDR3 is TGCAGTGCTAGGTCGATACCGGACACTGAAGCTTTCTTT. Its protein is CSARSIPDTEAFF.